These 20 T cell receptor beta chains were all obtained from the same sample, sequenced in a study of CD4 T cells in relation to SARS-CoV-2 and coronaviruses. The data were produced by immunoSEQ multiplex PCR, yet TCRdb's version contains in-frame clones alone and is incomplete. Altogether around 40,000 clones are present, about 80% being singletons, with the ten largest covering 1% to 1.5%. These receptors have no identified antigens. The specimen sequenced was naive CD4+ T cells from PBMCs, cultured in vitro. Noted subset: naive CD4+ T cells isolated by negative enrichment. These receptors all stem from an adult with COVID-19.

For the CDR3, the DNA is TGTGCCAGCAGCCGTTCCTACGAGCAGTACTTC. Amino acid sequence: CASSRSYEQYF. V and J are TRBV3-1 (or the pseudogene TRBV3-2) and TRBJ2-7; D uncertain. The V and J ends lost 4 bases and 1 base respectively, with 2 bases between them. The CDR3 length is 11 residues. Germline lookup yields CDR1 LGHDT and CDR2 YNNKEL (reference sequence).

The chain has TRBV30 and TRBJ1-1; the D gene is possibly TRBD1 (5 bases). Trimming pared 4 bases from V and 3 bases from J, leaving 12 bases between. CDR1 GTSNPN and CDR2 SVGIG come from the germline V gene (reference sequence). This CDR3 region has 13 residues. The DNA of the CDR3 is TGTGCCTGGAACCCCGGGGGTTACACTGAAGCTTTCTTT. It codes for CAWNPGGYTEAFF.

This clone was seen only a few times. The CDR3 here is CASSAWDRWGETQYF. The CDR3 coding sequence is TGTGCCAGCAGTGCCTGGGACAGGTGGGGGGAGACCCAGTACTTC. V is TRBV27 and J is TRBJ2-5, with 8 bases lining up with TRBD1. Germline values: CDR1 MNHEY, CDR2 SMNVEV (reference sequence). Trimming at V came to 5 bases and at J to 5 bases, leaving 10 bases not matched to a gene. This CDR3 has 15 residues.

CDR3 sequence reads: CASSTQTRRRGQLYEQYF. CDR3 nucleotide sequence: TGTGCCAGTAGTACCCAAACCCGGCGCAGGGGGCAATTATACGAGCAGTACTTC. The chain uses TRBV19 and TRBJ2-7; 8 positions match TRBD1. Germline lookup yields CDR1 LNHDA and CDR2 SQIVND (reference sequence). This CDR3 has 18 amino acids. The ends lost 4 bases at V and 4 bases at J; junction bases unmatched: 18.

V usage is TRBV19 and J usage is TRBJ1-6; a possible D gene is TRBD1 (5 bases). Trimming stripped 3 bases from V and 9 bases from J, with 12 bases between. The CDR3 runs 14 residues. Germline assignment: CDR1 LNHDA and CDR2 SQIVND (reference sequence). DNA of the CDR3: TGTGCCAGTAGTATTGGGCAGGGTATTTCACCCCTCCACTTT. It encodes CASSIGQGISPLHF.

The chain uses TRBV6-5 and TRBJ2-7; D not certain. Trimming stripped 5 bases from V and 1 base from J, with 9 bases between. From germline, CDR1 is MNHEY and CDR2 SVGAGI. The CDR3 extends over 13 amino acids. DNA for the CDR3: TGTGCCAGCAGTCTTACCGAGTCCTACGAGCAGTACTTC. Protein sequence: CASSLTESYEQYF.

V is TRBV7-3 and J is TRBJ2-3; D unresolved. Germline lookup yields CDR1 SGHTA and CDR2 FQGTGA. This CDR3 comprises 14 residues. Trimming pared 5 bases from V and 0 bases from J, leaving 9 bases between. The CDR3 loop is CASSQTLSTDTQYF. The CDR3 DNA is TGTGCCAGCAGCCAAACTTTAAGCACAGATACGCAGTATTTT.

The chain carries TRBV18 and TRBJ2-3, with 7 bases identical to TRBD2. CDR1 is KGHSH, CDR2 LQKENI, per germline. The V and J ends lost 3 bases and 2 bases, in that order; junction bases with no gene match: 5. This CDR3 has 15 residues. The CDR3 sequence: CASSPLAELTDTQYF. Written as DNA, the CDR3 is TGTGCCAGCTCACCCCTAGCGGAGCTCACAGATACGCAGTATTTT.

This chain connects TRBV6-2 or TRBV6-3 to TRBJ2-1; 14 bases are shared with TRBD2. The CDR3 is 21 residues long. The germline V gene encodes CDR1 MNHEY and CDR2 SVGEGT. Losses at the gene ends were 5 bases for V and 5 bases for J; bases not matched to a gene: 20. CDR3 DNA sequence: TGTGCCAGCAGTACCGACTACGCCGGGACTAGCGGGAGAGTCATCCACAATGAGCAGTTCTTC. It translates to CASSTDYAGTSGRVIHNEQFF.

The chain combines TRBV3-1 (or the pseudogene TRBV3-2) with TRBJ2-3; TRBD2 agrees at 7 bases. The CDR3 length is 14 residues. V was pared by 3 bases and J by 4 bases, with 4 bases of the junction left unmatched. The germline gives CDR1 LGHDT, CDR2 YNNKEL (reference sequence). As DNA, the CDR3 is TGTGCCAGCAGCCAGAGCGGGAACTCAGATACGCAGTATTTT. Its protein is CASSQSGNSDTQYF.

The chain links TRBV25-1 to TRBJ2-5, with TRBD2 as a possible D gene (5 bases). This CDR3 has 16 amino acids. Germline CDR1 MGHDK, CDR2 SYGVNS. V lost 3 bases, J lost 2 bases, and 16 bases lay in between. CDR3 residues: CASSDVRGIPQETQYF. The CDR3, as DNA: TGTGCCAGCAGTGATGTTCGAGGGATCCCACAAGAGACCCAGTACTTC.

The chain couples TRBV28 to TRBJ2-1; TRBD2 matches 11 bases. The germline V gene has CDR1 MDHEN and CDR2 SYDVKM. This CDR3 region has 14 residues. The V and J ends lost 2 bases and 10 bases, in that order; junction bases with no gene match: 4. The CDR3 DNA sequence: TGTGCCAGCAGTTTAACTAGCGGGAGTAGGGAGCAGTTCTTC. Protein: CASSLTSGSREQFF.

The rearrangement links TRBV18 to TRBJ2-7; D call uncertain. V lost 5 bases, J lost 6 bases, and 17 bases lay in between. Germline loops: CDR1 KGHSH, CDR2 LQKENI. The CDR3 totals 14 residues. CDR3 region: CASSATASQPEQYF. DNA of the CDR3: TGTGCCAGCTCAGCGACCGCCTCTCAACCCGAGCAGTACTTC.

The rearrangement joins TRBV6-5 to TRBJ1-6; 7 bases are a match to TRBD1. CDR1 and CDR2 from the germline V gene are MNHEY and SVGAGI. This CDR3 comprises 14 residues. With 5 bases clipped from V and 10 bases from J, the junction kept 8 bases outside the gene matches. CDR3 sequence reads: CASSRQGFHSPLHF. DNA of the CDR3: TGTGCCAGCAGTAGACAGGGTTTTCACTCACCCCTCCACTTT.

V gene TRBV9 combines with J gene TRBJ1-1; 9 bases fit TRBD1. Germline V gene lookup returns CDR1 SGDLS and CDR2 YYNGEE. CDR3 length: 16 residues. The V and J ends lost 4 bases and 5 bases, in that order; junction bases with no gene match: 12. The CDR3 nucleotides read TGTGCCAGCAGCCTAACGGGACAGGGCCCGGGGACTGAAGCTTTCTTT. It is translated as CASSLTGQGPGTEAFF.

The chain employs TRBV7-9 and TRBJ1-2; 7 bases agree with TRBD1. CDR1 and CDR2 (germline): SEHNR, FQNEAQ (reference sequence). The length of the CDR3 is 15 residues. V was clipped by 1 base and J by 0 bases; unmatched bases: 2. CDR3 residues: CASSLGGQTNYGYTF. The CDR3 coding sequence is TGTGCCAGCAGCTTAGGGGGACAGACTAACTATGGCTACACCTTC.

The CDR3 DNA reads as TGTGCCACCAGCAGACTAGCGGGAGCCGGAACAGATACGCAGTATTTT. It specifies CATSRLAGAGTDTQYF. The genes are TRBV15 and TRBJ2-3, with 10 positions matching TRBD2. With V trimmed by 2 bases and J by 3 bases, 5 bases remained unmatched. Germline V gene data show CDR1 as LNHNV and CDR2 as YYDKDF (reference sequence). CDR3 length: 16 amino acids.

The rearrangement uses TRBV2 and TRBJ2-3; tentative D call: TRBD1 (6 bases). Germline CDR1 SNHLY, CDR2 FYNNEI. The CDR3 length is 15 residues. The ends were cut back, 4 bases at V and 7 bases at J, with 18 bases in the middle. The CDR3 loop is CASSAGHPLLNTQYF. CDR3 nucleotides: TGTGCCAGCAGTGCGGGACACCCATTACTGAATACGCAGTATTTT.

This rearrangement joins TRBV29-1 to TRBJ1-5; D unresolved. From germline, CDR1 is SQVTM and CDR2 ANQGSEA. The CDR3 loop spans 14 amino acids. V was clipped by 6 bases and J by 3 bases, with 15 bases between them. CDR3 bases: TGCAGCGTAGGAACGGGAGCTGACAATCAGCCCCAGCATTTT. Amino acids: CSVGTGADNQPQHF.

The gene calls are TRBV6-6 and TRBJ1-5; 9 nucleotides line up with TRBD1. This CDR3 has 16 amino acids. V lost 6 bases, J lost 1 base, and 7 bases stayed unmatched. Per the germline V gene, CDR1 is MNHNY and CDR2 is SVGAGI (reference sequence). CDR3: CASSPPTGGSNQPQHF. CDR3 nucleotides: TGTGCCAGCAGCCCACCGACAGGGGGAAGCAATCAGCCCCAGCATTTT.